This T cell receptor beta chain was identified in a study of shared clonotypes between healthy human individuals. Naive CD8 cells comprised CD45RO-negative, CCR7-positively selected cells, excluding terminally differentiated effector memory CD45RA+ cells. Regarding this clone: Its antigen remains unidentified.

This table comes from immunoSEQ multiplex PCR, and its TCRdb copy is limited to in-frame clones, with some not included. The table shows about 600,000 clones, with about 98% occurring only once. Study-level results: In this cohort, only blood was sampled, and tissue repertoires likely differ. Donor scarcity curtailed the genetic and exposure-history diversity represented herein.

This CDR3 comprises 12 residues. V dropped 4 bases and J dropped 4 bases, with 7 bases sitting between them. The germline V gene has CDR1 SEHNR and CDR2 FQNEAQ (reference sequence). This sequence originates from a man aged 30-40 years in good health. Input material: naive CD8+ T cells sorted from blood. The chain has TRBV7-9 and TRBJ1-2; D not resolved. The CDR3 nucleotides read TGTGCCAGCAGCTCCCCCGGCTATGGCTACACCTTC. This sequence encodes CASSSPGYGYTF.